This TCR beta chain was found in a study of human T cells and chemical hapten exposure. The ends lost 2 bases at V and 5 bases at J; junction bases unmatched: 5. Per germline, CDR1 MNHNY and CDR2 SVGAGI (reference sequence). The CDR3 loop spans 14 amino acids. Time point in this sample: healthy volunteer bleed at 2 weeks. Blood, whole and unfractionated, served as the source for total RNA extraction. TCRdb reanalysed the RACE reads using MiXCR and keeps one entry per CDR3 protein. The sample lists some 120,000 distinct CDR3 sequences, approximately 10% occurring once. This clonotype was counted many times.

Source material: whole blood. This chain links TRBV6-6 with TRBJ2-5; the match to TRBD1 covers 7 bases. This receptor was taken from a male donor in good health. Some clones in this sample may be carry-over from other donors' samples. The CDR3 spells CASSYQTGMETQYF. CDR3 nucleotides: TGTGCCAGCAGTTACCAGACAGGGATGGAGACCCAGTACTTC.